What follows are 12 T cell receptor beta chains derived from one specimen sequenced in a study of control samples from healthy donors and cancer patients. Assay: immunoSEQ multiplex PCR; the TCRdb copy retains only in-frame clones and omits some. In the table there are roughly 130,000 clones, less than 95% of which are singletons. What was sequenced was blood. These receptors came from a man between 18 and 29 years old in good health.

The V gene is TRBV2, the J gene TRBJ1-1; D not resolved. Germline loops: CDR1 SNHLY, CDR2 FYNNEI. Trimming cost V 4 bases and J 1 base, with 10 bases left between them. The CDR3 spans 14 residues. The chain's CDR3 is CASSVETENTEAFF. CDR3 DNA: TGTGCCAGCAGTGTGGAGACCGAGAACACTGAAGCTTTCTTT.

CDR3 sequence (DNA): TGTGCCAGCAGACCCACGGGCAACAGGGCGAATGTCACTGAAGCTTTCTTT. It codes for CASRPTGNRANVTEAFF. The chain carries TRBV7-9 and TRBJ1-1, with D possibly TRBD1 on 6 matching bases. The CDR3 contains 17 residues. CDR1 SEHNR and CDR2 FQNEAQ come from the germline V gene (reference sequence). Trimming left V 6 bases short and J 4 bases short, with 24 bases between.

This chain joins TRBV29-1 and TRBJ1-2, with TRBD1 matching over 7 bases. The CDR3 covers 13 residues. Germline V gives CDR1 SQVTM, CDR2 ANQGSEA. The ends lost 4 bases at V and 6 bases at J; junction bases unmatched: 8. The CDR3 DNA reads TGCAGCGTTGGGGAGGGGGCGTTAGATGGCTACACCTTC. It translates to CSVGEGALDGYTF.

The CDR3 sequence: CASRLDRGRTEAFF. Here the CDR3 DNA reads TGCGCCAGCCGACTCGACAGGGGGCGAACTGAAGCTTTCTTT. The chain combines TRBV10-2 with TRBJ1-1; 10 nucleotides align to TRBD1. The CDR3 is 14 residues long. CDR1 is WSHSY and CDR2 is SAAADI in the germline V gene. V dropped 8 bases and J dropped 5; count of bases not matched to a gene: 8.

V usage is TRBV21-1 and J usage is TRBJ2-3; the table's TRBD2 call for D was not verified on the DNA. TRBV21-1 is marked as a pseudogene. This CDR3 has 21 amino acids. CDR3 nucleotides: TGTGCCAGCAGCAAAGCCAGCCGGGACTCACGCCGGGGAAGTGGTTCGGATACGCAGTATTTT. Translated: CASSKASRDSRRGSGSDTQYF.

The chain couples TRBV6-4 to TRBJ1-1; possibly TRBD1 for D (6 bases). Between the trimmed V and J ends, which lost 3 bases and 4 bases, there was a span of 9 bases. This CDR3 is 13 amino acids long. Germline CDR1 MRHNA, CDR2 SNTAGT. CDR3 in amino acids: CASSEGGGTEAFF. The CDR3 DNA follows: TGTGCCAGCAGTGAGGGAGGGGGCACTGAAGCTTTCTTT.

V gene TRBV6-5 combines with J gene TRBJ1-1; D is uncertain. Trimming took off 6 bases at V and 1 base at J, with 6 bases between the two ends. This CDR3 is built from 12 residues. The germline gives CDR1 MNHEY, CDR2 SVGAGI. The CDR3 protein is CASRKRNTEAFF. CDR3 sequence (DNA): TGTGCCAGCAGAAAGAGGAACACTGAAGCTTTCTTT.

V usage is TRBV19 and J usage is TRBJ1-1; possible D gene TRBD1, 5 bases. V dropped 3 bases and J dropped 6 bases, with 11 bases sitting between them. This CDR3 comprises 13 residues. Germline V gene data show CDR1 as LNHDA and CDR2 as SQIVND (reference sequence). For the CDR3, the DNA is TGTGCCAGTAGTATGGGACTGCTGGCTGAAGCTTTCTTT. The encoded protein is CASSMGLLAEAFF. Drawing the rest from reference TRBV19 and TRBJ1-1, the complete variable domain is DGGITQSPKYLFRKEGQNVTLSCEQNLNHDAMYWYRQDPGQGLRLIYYSQIVNDFQKGDIAEGYSVSREKKESFPLTVTSAQKNPTAFYLCASSMGLLAEAFFGQGTRLTVV.

This chain uses TRBV7-9 with TRBJ1-2; TRBD1 matches 9 bases. CDR3 size: 14 residues. Germline CDR1 is SEHNR and CDR2 is FQNEAQ (reference sequence). After removal of 1 base from V and 8 bases from J, the junction contained 5 bases not matched to a gene. CDR3 in amino acids: CASSLGQGVLGYTF. The CDR3 DNA is TGTGCCAGCAGCTTAGGACAGGGGGTCCTGGGCTACACCTTC.

The chain joins TRBV11-2 to TRBJ2-7; 14 bases are shared with TRBD2. Trimming removed 4 bases from V and 6 bases from J; junction bases left unmatched: 2. The germline V gene has CDR1 SGHAT and CDR2 FQNNGV. The CDR3 length is 14 residues. CDR3 sequence reads: CASSWTSGGTEQYF. The CDR3 coding sequence is TGTGCCAGCAGCTGGACTAGCGGGGGGACCGAGCAGTACTTC. The full variable domain, rest sourced from reference TRBV11-2 and TRBJ2-7, is EAGVAQSPRYKIIEKRQSVAFWCNPISGHATLYWYQQILGQGPKLLIQFQNNGVVDDSQLPKDRFSAERLKGVDSTLKIQPAKLEDSAVYLCASSWTSGGTEQYFGPGTRLTVT.

This chain uses TRBV11-3 with TRBJ2-1; TRBD1 aligns across 11 bases. The trim removed 2 bases at V and 6 bases at J, leaving 3 bases unmatched. Germline V gives CDR1 SGHNT, CDR2 YENEEA. This CDR3 has 15 amino acids. The CDR3, as DNA: TGTGCCAGCAGCTTAAGGGACAGGGGGGTCAATGAGCAGTTCTTC. It is translated as CASSLRDRGVNEQFF.

The chain is built from TRBV7-6 and TRBJ2-3; D is possibly TRBD1 (6 bases). The CDR3 runs 14 residues. The ends were cut back, 3 bases at V and 2 bases at J, with 9 bases in the middle. Germline V gives CDR1 SGHVS, CDR2 FNYEAQ. CDR3 sequence (DNA): TGTGCCAGCAGCTTTGGACAGCCCACAGATACGCAGTATTTT. This codes for CASSFGQPTDTQYF.